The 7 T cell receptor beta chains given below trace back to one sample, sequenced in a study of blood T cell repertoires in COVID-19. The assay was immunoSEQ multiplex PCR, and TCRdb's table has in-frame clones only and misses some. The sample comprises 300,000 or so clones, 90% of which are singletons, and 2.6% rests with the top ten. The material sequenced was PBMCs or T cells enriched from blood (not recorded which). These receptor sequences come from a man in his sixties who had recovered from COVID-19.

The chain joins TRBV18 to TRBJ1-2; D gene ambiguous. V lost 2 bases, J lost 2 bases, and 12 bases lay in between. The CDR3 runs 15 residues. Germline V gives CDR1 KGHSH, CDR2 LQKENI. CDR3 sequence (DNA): TGTGCCAGCTCACCATCGCAGGTGAACAACTATGGCTACACCTTC. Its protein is CASSPSQVNNYGYTF. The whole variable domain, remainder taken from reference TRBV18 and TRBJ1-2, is NAGVMQNPRHLVRRRGQEARLRCSPMKGHSHVYWYRQLPEEGLKFMVYLQKENIIDESGMPKERFSAEFPKEGPSILRIQQVVRGDSAAYFCASSPSQVNNYGYTFGSGTRLTVV.

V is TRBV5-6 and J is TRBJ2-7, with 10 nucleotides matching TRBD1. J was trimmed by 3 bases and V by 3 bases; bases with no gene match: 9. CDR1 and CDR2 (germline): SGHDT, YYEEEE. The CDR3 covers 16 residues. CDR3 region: CASSYSPGTGVYEQYF. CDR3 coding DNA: TGTGCCAGCAGCTACTCCCCCGGGACAGGGGTCTACGAGCAGTACTTC.

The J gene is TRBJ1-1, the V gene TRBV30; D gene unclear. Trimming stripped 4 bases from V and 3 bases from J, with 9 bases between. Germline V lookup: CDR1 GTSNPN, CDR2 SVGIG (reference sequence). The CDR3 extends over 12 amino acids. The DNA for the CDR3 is TGTGCCTGGACTCCGGTTTACACTGAAGCTTTCTTT. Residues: CAWTPVYTEAFF.

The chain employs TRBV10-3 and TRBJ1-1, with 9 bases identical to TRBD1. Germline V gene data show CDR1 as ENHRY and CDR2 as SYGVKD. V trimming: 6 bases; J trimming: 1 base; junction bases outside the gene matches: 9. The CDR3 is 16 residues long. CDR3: CAISPDRGRGNTEAFF. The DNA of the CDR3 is TGTGCCATCAGCCCCGACAGGGGGAGGGGGAACACTGAAGCTTTCTTT.

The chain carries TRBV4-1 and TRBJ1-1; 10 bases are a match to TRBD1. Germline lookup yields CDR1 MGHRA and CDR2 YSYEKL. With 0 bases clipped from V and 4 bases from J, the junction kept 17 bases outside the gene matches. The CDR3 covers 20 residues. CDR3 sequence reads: CASSQDPLGDRGGLATEAFF. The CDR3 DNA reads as TGCGCCAGCAGCCAAGACCCGCTGGGGGACAGGGGAGGATTGGCCACTGAAGCTTTCTTT.

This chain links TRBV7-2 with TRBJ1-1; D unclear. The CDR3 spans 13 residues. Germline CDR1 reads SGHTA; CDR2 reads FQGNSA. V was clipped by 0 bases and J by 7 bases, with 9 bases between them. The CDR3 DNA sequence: TGTGCCAGCAGCTTAGCGCTTGGGCTTGAAGCTTTCTTT. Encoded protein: CASSLALGLEAFF.

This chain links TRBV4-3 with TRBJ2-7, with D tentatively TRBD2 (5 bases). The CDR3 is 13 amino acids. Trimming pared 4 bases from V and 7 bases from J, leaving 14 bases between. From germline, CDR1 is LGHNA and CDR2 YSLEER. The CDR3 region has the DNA TGCGCCAGCAGCCGACTACTAAACCGTGAGCAGTACTTC. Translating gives CASSRLLNREQYF.